These 15 T cell receptor beta chains originate from one sample sequenced in a study of circulating CD8 cells and anti-PD-1 response in melanoma. The QIAseq Immune Repertoire TCR panel built the libraries from 15 ng of total RNA. TCRdb re-derived calls from the reads in MiXCR, one entry per CDR3 protein. The sample gives approximately 640 distinct CDR3 sequences, approximately 6.3% of which show up once; 20% to 25% is in the top ten. Live CD3+CD8+TCRalphabeta+ cells were sorted into four subsets by PD-1 and/or TIGIT. The starting material was CD8+ T cells from PBMCs, obtained at baseline or after one month of anti-PD-1 therapy (not recorded which). Receptor source: a human donor with melanoma.

Within the sample, this clonotype is large. The chain joins TRBV6-4 to TRBJ2-3; tentative D call: TRBD2 (7 bases). The CDR3 has 15 residues. Looked up from germline, CDR1 is MRHNA and CDR2 is SNTAGT. Trimming removed 0 bases from V and 5 bases from J, with 12 bases in between. The CDR3 DNA is TGTGCCAGCAGTGACTCCGGGGGGCCCGGAGATACGCAGTATTTT. Amino acid sequence: CASSDSGGPGDTQYF.

This clonotype rates as medium-sized. The rearrangement links TRBV7-6 to TRBJ2-2; tentative D call: TRBD1 (5 bases). V dropped 6 bases and J dropped 2 bases, with 7 bases sitting between them. This CDR3 region has 13 residues. Germline V gene sequence: CDR1 SGHVS, CDR2 FNYEAQ. CDR3 sequence reads: CASRDSNTGELFF. As DNA, the CDR3 is TGTGCCAGCAGAGACAGTAACACCGGGGAGCTGTTTTTT. The whole variable domain, filled in from reference TRBV7-6 and TRBJ2-2, reads GAGVSQSPRYKVTKRGQDVALRCDPISGHVSLYWYRQALGQGPEFLTYFNYEAQQDKSGLPNDRFSAERPEGSISTLTIQRTEQRDSAMYRCASRDSNTGELFFGEGSRLTVL.

By share of the sample, this clonotype is large. This chain connects TRBV28 to TRBJ2-1, with D hard to call. Germline V gene sequence: CDR1 MDHEN, CDR2 SYDVKM. Trimming took off 6 bases at V and 2 bases at J, with 11 bases between the two ends. The CDR3 contains 14 residues. Here the CDR3 reads CASSLGEAYNEQFF. The DNA for the CDR3 is TGTGCCAGCAGCCTCGGAGAGGCCTACAATGAGCAGTTCTTC.

This clonotype is labeled as medium-sized. The genes are TRBV30 and TRBJ2-6; unclear D gene. Germline CDR1 GTSNPN, CDR2 SVGIG (reference sequence). The CDR3 sequence is 15 residues long. Trimming shortened V by 4 bases and J by 4 bases, and 14 bases separated the two germline ends. The CDR3 loop is CAWKMDPAGANVLTF. CDR3 nucleotides: TGTGCCTGGAAGATGGATCCGGCCGGGGCCAACGTCCTGACTTTC.

This clonotype is medium-sized. The chain joins TRBV11-1 to TRBJ1-2, with 8 bases matching TRBD1. The CDR3 length is 15 residues. The junction had 9 bases not matched to a gene; V was cut back by 5 bases and J by 4 bases. In germline, CDR1 is SGHAT, CDR2 FQDESV (reference sequence). The CDR3 region has the DNA TGTGCCAGCAGCCGTGGGACAGGACGAGGCTATGGCTACACCTTC. Residues: CASSRGTGRGYGYTF.

By share of the sample, this clonotype is large. This chain links TRBV20-1 with TRBJ2-1, with D unclear. Trimming took off 0 bases at V and 9 bases at J, with 12 bases between the two ends. The CDR3 runs 13 residues. Germline assignment: CDR1 DFQATT and CDR2 SNEGSKA (reference sequence). CDR3 residues: CSARDPKGREQFF. CDR3 nucleotide sequence: TGCAGTGCTAGAGATCCGAAGGGTCGTGAGCAGTTCTTC.

This clonotype is categorized as medium-sized. The CDR3: CASSMTGAFNQPQHF. As DNA, the CDR3 is TGTGCCAGTAGCATGACAGGGGCGTTCAATCAGCCCCAGCATTTT. This sequence joins TRBV19 and TRBJ1-5, with TRBD1 matching over 8 bases. The CDR3 runs 15 residues. The V gene's germline CDR1 is LNHDA and CDR2 SQIVND (reference sequence). The junction had 7 bases not matched to a gene; V was cut back by 6 bases and J by 3 bases.

In this sample, this clonotype is large. The rearrangement uses TRBV7-2 and TRBJ1-1, with D unclear. This CDR3 has 14 residues. Trimming left V 5 bases short and J 3 bases short, with 13 bases between. CDR1 is SGHTA and CDR2 is FQGNSA in the germline V gene. This CDR3 reads CASSPDYGDTEAFF. The CDR3 bases are TGTGCCAGCAGCCCAGACTACGGGGACACTGAAGCTTTCTTT.

This clonotype is medium-sized in the sample. V gene TRBV6-1 combines with J gene TRBJ1-1; 11 bases map to TRBD1. Germline lookup yields CDR1 MNHNS and CDR2 SASEGT. This CDR3 region has 16 residues. The ends lost 1 base at V and 1 base at J; junction bases unmatched: 2. The CDR3 loop is CASSEEGTGGNTEAFF. The CDR3 DNA follows: TGTGCCAGCAGTGAAGAGGGGACAGGGGGGAACACTGAAGCTTTCTTT.

This clonotype is categorized as large. This sequence joins TRBV6-4 and TRBJ2-1, with 10 bases fitting TRBD2. CDR1 and CDR2 (germline): MRHNA, SNTAGT. J gave up 4 bases and V 0 bases, and 3 bases lay outside the gene matches. The CDR3 is made up of 16 amino acids. CDR3 region: CASSDSSGGAYNEQFF. The CDR3 nucleotides are TGTGCCAGCAGTGACTCGAGCGGGGGGGCTTACAATGAGCAGTTCTTC.

This clonotype counts as medium-sized. The chain has TRBV19 and TRBJ2-2; no reliable D call. Trimming left V 6 bases short and J 2 bases short, with 22 bases between. The CDR3 loop spans 18 amino acids. The V gene's germline CDR1 is LNHDA and CDR2 SQIVND (reference sequence). In DNA, the CDR3 is TGTGCCAGTAGCTTCCCGGGTCCTCTTCTCCTTAACACCGGGGAGCTGTTTTTT. Translating it yields CASSFPGPLLLNTGELFF.

In its sample, this clonotype ranks as medium-sized (0.01 to 0.1%). The chain has TRBV28 and TRBJ2-1; 8 bases are a match to TRBD1. CDR3 length: 14 amino acids. Germline assignment: CDR1 MDHEN and CDR2 SYDVKM. With V trimmed by 4 bases and J by 8 bases, 7 bases remained unmatched. DNA for the CDR3: TGTGCCAGCAGTTCCCAGGGGGCGAATTATGAGCAGTTCTTC. Amino acids: CASSSQGANYEQFF.

This clonotype is large (0.1 to 1%). The CDR3 region is CASSMEKGDTYSYEQYF. The CDR3 DNA sequence: TGTGCCAGTAGTATGGAGAAGGGGGACACTTACTCCTACGAGCAGTACTTC. The chain has TRBV19 and TRBJ2-7; a possible D gene is TRBD1 (6 bases). Germline assignment: CDR1 LNHDA and CDR2 SQIVND (reference sequence). With 3 bases removed from V and 0 bases from J, the gap between germline ends came to 18 bases. The CDR3 totals 17 residues.

This clonotype is classed as medium-sized (0.01 to 0.1%). The chain recombines TRBV28 with TRBJ2-7; D perhaps matches TRBD1 (6 bases). The CDR3 runs 15 residues. The V gene lost 6 bases and the J gene lost 0 bases, with 15 bases spanning the gap. The V gene's germline CDR1 is MDHEN and CDR2 SYDVKM. CDR3 amino acids: CASRTGQSSSYEQYF. CDR3 coding DNA: TGTGCCAGCAGAACCGGACAGTCTAGCTCCTACGAGCAGTACTTC.

Judged by abundance, this clonotype is large. V usage is TRBV19 and J usage is TRBJ2-1; D is ambiguous. CDR3 length: 12 amino acids. The ends were cut back, 3 bases at V and 7 bases at J, with 7 bases in the middle. The germline V gene has CDR1 LNHDA and CDR2 SQIVND (reference sequence). CDR3 nucleotide sequence: TGTGCCAGTAGTATGATGGGGAATGAGCAGTTCTTC. Translated, it gives CASSMMGNEQFF.